The 10 T cell receptor beta chains in this list originate from one sample, sequenced in a study of T cell repertoires in cytomegalovirus infection. MiXCR, run by TCRdb on the reads, gives a single entry per CDR3 protein. The table has some 920,000 distinct CDR3 sequences, about a third seen once; the top ten hold around an eighth. Their antigen targets remain unknown. The sequenced sample was cultured CD8+ T cells from PBMCs, obtained from culture after CMV antigen stimulation. Receptors originate from a human donor in good health (CMV status not recorded). Some clones in this sample may be carry-over from other donors' samples.

The table lists this clonotype with a few counts. J is TRBJ2-3 and V is TRBV11-2; TRBD2 is a possible D gene (7 bases). This CDR3 contains 16 residues. V was trimmed by 7 bases and J by 4 bases, leaving 21 bases between them. Germline assignment: CDR1 SGHAT and CDR2 FQNNGV. CDR3 in DNA: TGTGCCAGCACCGAGTTTGGGGGGGGGGCCGCAGATACGCAGTATTTT. Translated, it gives CASTEFGGGAADTQYF.

This clonotype was counted at least ten times. This sequence may be a read error, since a much larger clone differs from it by one base. The J gene is TRBJ1-5, the V gene TRBV7-9; D is undetermined. The germline gives CDR1 SEHNR, CDR2 FQNEAQ (reference sequence). This CDR3 is 13 amino acids long. V shed 3 bases and J shed 1 base, with 4 bases lying between them. CDR3 protein: CASSLWSNQPQHF. The CDR3 DNA follows: TGTGCCAGCAGCTTGTGGAGCAATCAGCCCCAGCATTTT.

This clonotype was seen a few times. The chain couples TRBV27 to TRBJ2-1; 7 bases match TRBD1. Germline-derived CDR1 and CDR2 are MNHEY and SMNVEV (reference sequence). The CDR3 sequence is 13 residues long. The V and J ends lost 6 bases and 7 bases, in that order; junction bases with no gene match: 6. The CDR3 reads CASRAGGGNEQFF. CDR3 bases: TGTGCCAGCAGGGCAGGGGGTGGTAATGAGCAGTTCTTC.

A few counts support this clonotype. The chain recombines TRBV24-1 with TRBJ2-2, with 8 bases identical to TRBD1. V was pared by 5 bases and J by 4 bases, with 5 bases of the junction left unmatched. This CDR3 region has 15 residues. Germline values: CDR1 KGHDR, CDR2 SFDVKD. DNA of the CDR3: TGTGCCACCAGTGGGATAGGGACAGGCACCGGGGAGCTGTTTTTT. It is translated as CATSGIGTGTGELFF.

This clonotype was detected a few times. The chain has TRBV7-8 and TRBJ2-3, with 7 positions matching TRBD2. Unmatched junction bases numbered 2, after V lost 5 bases and J lost 3 bases. Germline-derived CDR1 and CDR2 are SGHVS and FQNEAQ. The CDR3 totals 13 residues. This CDR3 is CASSVSGTDTQYF. CDR3 sequence (DNA): TGTGCCAGCAGCGTTAGCGGGACAGATACGCAGTATTTT.

This chain links TRBV5-6 with TRBJ2-7; D unresolved. Germline V CDR1 and CDR2: SGHDT, YYEEEE. Trimming pared 2 bases from V and 6 bases from J, leaving 21 bases between. This CDR3 contains 16 residues. Here the CDR3 DNA reads TGTGCCAGCAGCTTTTGGAGCCGCAGGATCCCTCTCGAGCAGTACTTC. It translates to CASSFWSRRIPLEQYF.

This clonotype was seen only once. The chain uses TRBV29-1 and TRBJ1-1, with TRBD1 as a possible D gene (6 bases). Germline V gene lookup returns CDR1 SQVTM and CDR2 ANQGSEA. Trimming removed 3 bases at V and 3 bases at J, with 20 bases between. The CDR3 totals 16 residues. The CDR3 bases are TGCAGCGTTGAGGGCGGTACAGGGATATCGCACACTGAAGCTTTCTTT. Translating it yields CSVEGGTGISHTEAFF.

The CDR3 loop is CASSLPPGFSTDTQYF. The CDR3 DNA reads TGTGCCAGCAGCTTACCCCCCGGGTTTAGCACAGATACGCAGTATTTT. V gene TRBV7-6 combines with J gene TRBJ2-3; D is unclear. Trimming left V 2 bases short and J 0 bases short, with 12 bases between. CDR3 length: 16 amino acids. The germline V gene encodes CDR1 SGHVS and CDR2 FNYEAQ.

A remark on this clonotype: This clone may be a read error of a much larger clone one base away. V and J are TRBV7-9 and TRBJ1-1; D unclear. CDR1 and CDR2 (germline): SEHNR, FQNEAQ (reference sequence). The CDR3 has 14 amino acids. CDR3 DNA sequence: TGTGTCAGCAGCCCGGAGAGAAGGCGAACTGAAGCTTTCTTT. It codes for CVSSPERRRTEAFF.

The chain couples TRBV29-1 to TRBJ2-1; D perhaps matches TRBD1 (6 bases). The CDR3 length is 14 residues. Germline V gene sequence: CDR1 SQVTM, CDR2 ANQGSEA. V lost 6 bases and J lost 4, with 16 bases in between. The CDR3, as DNA: TGCAGCGTGGCCGGGACGGGGACATACAATGAGCAGTTCTTC. Its translation is CSVAGTGTYNEQFF.